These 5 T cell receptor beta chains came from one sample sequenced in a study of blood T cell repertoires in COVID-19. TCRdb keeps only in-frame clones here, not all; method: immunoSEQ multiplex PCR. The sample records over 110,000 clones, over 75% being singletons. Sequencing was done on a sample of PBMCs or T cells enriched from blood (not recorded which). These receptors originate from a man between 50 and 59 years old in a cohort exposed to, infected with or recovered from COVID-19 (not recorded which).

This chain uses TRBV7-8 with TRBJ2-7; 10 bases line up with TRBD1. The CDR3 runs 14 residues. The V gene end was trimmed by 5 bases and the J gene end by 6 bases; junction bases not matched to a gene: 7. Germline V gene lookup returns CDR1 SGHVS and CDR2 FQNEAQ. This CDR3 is CASSTGTGVFEQYF. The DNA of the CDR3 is TGTGCCAGCAGCACCGGGACAGGGGTATTCGAGCAGTACTTC.

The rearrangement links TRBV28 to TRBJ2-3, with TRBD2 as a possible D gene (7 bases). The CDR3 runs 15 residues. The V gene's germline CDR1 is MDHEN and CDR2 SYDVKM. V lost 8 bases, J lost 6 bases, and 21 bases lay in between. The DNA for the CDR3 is TGTGCCAGCCGAGAGGGGGGGCTCGGCGGGGATACGCAGTATTTT. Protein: CASREGGLGGDTQYF. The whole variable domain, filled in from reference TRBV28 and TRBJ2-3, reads DVKVTQSSRYLVKRTGEKVFLECVQDMDHENMFWYRQDPGLGLRLIYFSYDVKMKEKGDIPEGYSVSREKKERFSLILESASTNQTSMYLCASREGGLGGDTQYFGPGTRLTVL.

The CDR3 bases are TGTGCCAGCAGCTTAGGGTTCGGCGGGGGGCGAGAGCAGTACTTC. Protein sequence: CASSLGFGGGREQYF. V gene TRBV11-2 combines with J gene TRBJ2-7, with 8 positions matching TRBD2. The trim removed 1 base at V and 7 bases at J, leaving 9 bases unmatched. The CDR3 spans 15 residues. Looked up from germline, CDR1 is SGHAT and CDR2 is FQNNGV.

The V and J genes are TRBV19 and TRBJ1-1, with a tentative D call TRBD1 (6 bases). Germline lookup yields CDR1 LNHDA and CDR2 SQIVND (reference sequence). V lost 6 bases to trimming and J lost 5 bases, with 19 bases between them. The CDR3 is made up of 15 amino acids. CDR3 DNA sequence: TGTGCCAGTAGACCCCCCCGGGGGGCATTTACTGAAGCTTTCTTT. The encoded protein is CASRPPRGAFTEAFF.

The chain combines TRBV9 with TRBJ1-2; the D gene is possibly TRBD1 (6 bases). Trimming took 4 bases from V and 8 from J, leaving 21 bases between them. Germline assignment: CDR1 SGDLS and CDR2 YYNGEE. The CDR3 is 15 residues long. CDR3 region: CASSTRQDPWDGYTF. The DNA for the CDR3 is TGTGCCAGCAGCACCCGACAGGACCCCTGGGACGGCTACACCTTC.